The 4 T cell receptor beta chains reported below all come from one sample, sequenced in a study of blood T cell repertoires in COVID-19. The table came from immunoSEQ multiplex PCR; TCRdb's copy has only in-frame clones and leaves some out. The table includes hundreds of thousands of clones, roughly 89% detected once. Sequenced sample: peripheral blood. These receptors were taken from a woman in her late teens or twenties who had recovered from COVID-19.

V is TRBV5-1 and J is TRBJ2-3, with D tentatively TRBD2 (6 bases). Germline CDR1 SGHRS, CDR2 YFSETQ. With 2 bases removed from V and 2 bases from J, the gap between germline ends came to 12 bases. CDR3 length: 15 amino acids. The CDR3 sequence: CASSFAGTVTDTQYF. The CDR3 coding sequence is TGCGCCAGCAGCTTCGCTGGGACTGTCACAGATACGCAGTATTTT.

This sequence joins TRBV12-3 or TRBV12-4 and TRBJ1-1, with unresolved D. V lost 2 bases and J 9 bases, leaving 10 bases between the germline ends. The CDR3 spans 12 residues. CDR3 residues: CASSLRAGKAFF. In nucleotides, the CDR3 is TGTGCCAGCAGTTTACGGGCGGGGAAAGCTTTCTTT.

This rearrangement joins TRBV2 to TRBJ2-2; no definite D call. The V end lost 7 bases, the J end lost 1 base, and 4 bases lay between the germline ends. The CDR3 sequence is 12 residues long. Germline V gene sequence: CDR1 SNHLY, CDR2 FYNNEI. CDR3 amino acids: CASTVNTGELFF. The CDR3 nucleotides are TGTGCCAGCACCGTGAACACCGGGGAGCTGTTTTTT.

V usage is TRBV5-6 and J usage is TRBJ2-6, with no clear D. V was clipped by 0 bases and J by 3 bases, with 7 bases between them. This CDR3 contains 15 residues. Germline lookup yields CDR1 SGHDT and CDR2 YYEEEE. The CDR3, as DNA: TGTGCCAGCAGCTTGGCAGGTGGTGGGGCCAACGTCCTGACTTTC. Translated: CASSLAGGGANVLTF.